The 18 T cell receptor beta chains below were found in one sample sequenced in a study of shared clonotypes between healthy human individuals (dated by TCRdb to 2018 to 2020). Library prep was done by the immunoSEQ multiplex PCR assay. As stored in TCRdb, this immuneACCESS dataset retains in-frame rearrangements with V and J assigned. A fraction of the clones does not appear; measured against another copy, unresolved V genes explain less than half of the discrepancy, and the remainder lacks a known reason. This sample has some 1,600,000 clones in its table, and around 98% of those were observed once. The ten largest clones represent 0.45% of the sample. The sample was naive CD4+ T cells sorted from blood. In light of the paper, this sample's cell subset or site label describes: CD45RA+ positively selected. The receptor source for this set is a man aged 25-40 years in good health.

The chain is built from TRBV7-8 and TRBJ2-7; 8 positions agree with TRBD2. The V gene end was trimmed by 1 base and the J gene end by 0 bases; junction bases not matched to a gene: 20. The CDR3 contains 21 residues. Germline values: CDR1 SGHVS, CDR2 FQNEAQ. CDR3 sequence reads: CASSLVILAGVHTSGSYEQYF. CDR3 coding DNA: TGTGCCAGCAGCTTAGTTATTCTTGCGGGAGTCCACACTAGCGGCTCCTACGAGCAGTACTTC. Variable domain in full (rest from reference TRBV7-8 and TRBJ2-7): GAGVSQSPRYKVAKRGQDVALRCDPISGHVSLFWYQQALGQGPEFLTYFQNEAQLDKSGLPSDRFFAERPEGSVSTLKIQRTQQEDSAVYLCASSLVILAGVHTSGSYEQYFGPGTRLTVT.

This chain links TRBV18 with TRBJ2-5; 7 positions match TRBD2. The CDR3 has 16 amino acids. Germline lookup yields CDR1 KGHSH and CDR2 LQKENI. V shed 2 bases and J 3 bases; nucleotides not matched to a gene: 9. The CDR3 DNA reads as TGTGCCAGCTCACCATCCGGGACTACGGCCAAAGAGACCCAGTACTTC. Translation gives CASSPSGTTAKETQYF.

The J gene is TRBJ1-4, the V gene TRBV7-2, with 9 bases that match TRBD1. V trimming: 6 bases; J trimming: 5 bases; junction bases outside the gene matches: 7. From germline, CDR1 is SGHTA and CDR2 FQGNSA. This CDR3 region has 15 residues. The chain's CDR3 is CASRPETGGNEKLFF. The CDR3 nucleotides read TGTGCCAGCAGGCCCGAGACAGGGGGGAATGAAAAACTGTTTTTT.

This clone has a single count. The gene calls are TRBV10-2 and TRBJ2-3, with 13 bases that match TRBD2. The germline CDR1 and CDR2 sequences are WSHSY and SAAADI. V lost 7 bases, J lost 4 bases, and 5 bases stayed unmatched. The CDR3 has 15 amino acids. CDR3 in DNA: TGCGCCAGCACCCAGACTAGCGGGAGGTCAGATACGCAGTATTTT. Protein sequence: CASTQTSGRSDTQYF.

This clone was observed once. This chain uses TRBV29-1 with TRBJ1-2, with D uncertain. There are 13 residues in the CDR3. The germline CDR1 and CDR2 sequences are SQVTM and ANQGSEA. Between the trimmed V and J ends, which lost 4 bases and 2 bases, there was a span of 11 bases. DNA of the CDR3: TGCAGCGTTGGAGTGGTGGACAACTATGGCTACACCTTC. Translation: CSVGVVDNYGYTF. Drawing the rest from reference TRBV29-1 and TRBJ1-2, the complete variable domain is SAVISQKPSRDICQRGTSLTIQCQVDSQVTMMFWYRQQPGQSLTLIATANQGSEATYESGFVIDKFPISRPNLTFSTLTVSNMSPEDSSIYLCSVGVVDNYGYTFGSGTRLTVV.

The rearrangement joins TRBV19 to TRBJ2-7; D could derive from TRBD1 or TRBD2 (5 bases each). The CDR3 totals 13 residues. Trimming took off 4 bases at V and 6 bases at J, with 13 bases between the two ends. CDR1 is LNHDA, CDR2 SQIVND, per germline (reference sequence). CDR3 sequence (DNA): TGTGCCAGTAGTACATCTCGAGGGACCGAGCAGTACTTC. This translates into CASSTSRGTEQYF.

Of note for this clone: Distinct nucleotide sequences in the sample also encode this CDR3. CDR3 amino acids: CASSLGLAGLNEQFF. CDR3 nucleotides: TGCGCCAGCAGCTTGGGACTAGCGGGACTAAATGAGCAGTTCTTC. The chain joins TRBV5-1 to TRBJ2-1, with 11 positions matching TRBD2. V gave up 0 bases and J gave up 7 bases; unmatched junction bases: 3. CDR3 length: 15 residues. Per the germline V gene, CDR1 is SGHRS and CDR2 is YFSETQ.

The chain uses TRBV4-1 and TRBJ1-4, with D possibly being TRBD1 (6 bases). The V end was cut by 4 bases, the J end by 8 bases, with 17 bases between. There are 15 residues in the CDR3. Germline loops: CDR1 MGHRA, CDR2 YSYEKL. The CDR3 sequence: CASSLQGWSREKLFF. The CDR3 DNA reads TGCGCCAGCAGCCTCCAGGGGTGGTCTAGGGAAAAACTGTTTTTT.

The V gene is TRBV2, the J gene TRBJ1-1; weak D call: TRBD1 (6 bases). V shed 10 bases and J shed 4 bases, with 16 bases lying between them. This CDR3 is built from 13 residues. Germline V gives CDR1 SNHLY, CDR2 FYNNEI. The CDR3 region is CATLLEQGTEAFF. CDR3 nucleotide sequence: TGTGCCACTTTGCTGGAACAGGGCACTGAAGCTTTCTTT.

The J gene is TRBJ2-2, the V gene TRBV7-9; perhaps TRBD2 as D (6 bases). This CDR3 comprises 16 residues. V was shortened by 6 bases and J by 6 bases, with 20 bases between the two germline ends. CDR1 and CDR2 (germline): SEHNR, FQNEAQ (reference sequence). The CDR3, as DNA: TGTGCCAGCAGTCCAGGAATCCAGGGCGGGGCCGGGGAGCTGTTTTTT. It is translated as CASSPGIQGGAGELFF.

This chain connects TRBV7-6 to TRBJ2-5, with a weak D call TRBD2 (5 bases). The V gene's germline CDR1 is SGHVS and CDR2 FNYEAQ. This CDR3 contains 14 residues. V lost 1 base, J lost 5 bases, and 11 bases lay in between. The CDR3, as DNA: TGTGCCAGCAGCTTAGGTGGACTGTCGGAGACCCAGTACTTC. Translated: CASSLGGLSETQYF.

The V and J genes are TRBV27 and TRBJ1-4; 8 bases fit TRBD1. V shed 5 bases, J shed 7 bases, and the junction held 6 bases outside the gene matches. The CDR3 runs 14 residues. Germline CDR1 is MNHEY and CDR2 is SMNVEV (reference sequence). The CDR3 here is CASSPGQGIEKLFF. CDR3 nucleotide sequence: TGTGCCAGCAGTCCCGGACAGGGAATTGAAAAACTGTTTTTT.

This clone was seen only once. This rearrangement joins TRBV29-1 to TRBJ2-3, with a tentative D call TRBD2 (6 bases). V was pared by 2 bases and J by 3 bases, with 12 bases between. Germline V CDR1 and CDR2: SQVTM, ANQGSEA. This CDR3 spans 14 amino acids. The CDR3, as DNA: TGCAGCGTTGAATCTAGCGCCAGGACAGATACGCAGTATTTT. This codes for CSVESSARTDTQYF.

The CDR3 DNA reads TGTGCCAGCAGCGGATGGGACCATATAGAGACTGAAGCTTTCTTT. This translates into CASSGWDHIETEAFF. The chain employs TRBV7-9 and TRBJ1-1, with D possibly TRBD1 on 5 matching bases. CDR1 SEHNR and CDR2 FQNEAQ come from the germline V gene (reference sequence). The CDR3 covers 15 residues. Trimming pared 5 bases from V and 5 bases from J, leaving 18 bases between. The full variable domain, completed using reference TRBV7-9 and TRBJ1-1, is DTGVSQNPRHKITKRGQNVTFRCDPISEHNRLYWYRQTLGQGPEFLTYFQNEAQLEKSRLLSDRFSAERPKGSFSTLEIQRTEQGDSAMYLCASSGWDHIETEAFFGQGTRLTVV.

The CDR3 DNA follows: TGTGCCAGCAGCACCGCCAGACTGCGCACAGATACGCAGTATTTT. This sequence encodes CASSTARLRTDTQYF. The chain links TRBV7-9 to TRBJ2-3; D unresolved. The CDR3 runs 15 residues. Trimming left V 5 bases short and J 1 base short, with 13 bases between. Germline V CDR1 and CDR2: SEHNR, FQNEAQ (reference sequence).

With regard to this clone: The same CDR3 is also encoded by other DNA sequences in this sample. The rearrangement links TRBV18 to TRBJ2-3; no clear D. Germline values: CDR1 KGHSH, CDR2 LQKENI. The CDR3 contains 12 residues. Trimming stripped 3 bases from V and 3 bases from J, with 4 bases between. CDR3 DNA: TGTGCCAGCTCACCGAGGACAGATACGCAGTATTTT. Protein sequence: CASSPRTDTQYF.

CDR3 region: CASSSLRTSGTYNEQFF. CDR3 sequence (DNA): TGTGCCAGCAGTTCCCTCCGGACTAGCGGCACCTACAATGAGCAGTTCTTC. The rearrangement joins TRBV27 to TRBJ2-1; the match to TRBD2 covers 10 bases. This CDR3 has 17 residues. V shed 4 bases, J shed 2 bases, and the junction held 8 bases outside the gene matches. Germline CDR1 and CDR2: MNHEY and SMNVEV (reference sequence).

Remarks on this clone: Other DNA sequences of this sample code for an identical CDR3. V gene TRBV19 combines with J gene TRBJ1-2; D uncertain. Germline V lookup: CDR1 LNHDA, CDR2 SQIVND (reference sequence). Trimming cost V 6 bases and J 4 bases, with 12 bases left between them. This CDR3 contains 13 residues. In DNA, the CDR3 is TGTGCCAGTAGCTCCACCGGGAGCTATGGCTACACCTTC. Encoded protein: CASSSTGSYGYTF.